Sequencing of this TCR beta chain was carried out in a study of beta chain features in type 1 diabetes. Study as a whole: Examination covered over 85,000,000 sorted cells spanning all samples. Overall study results and limits: Across all four CD4+ subsets, people with type 1 diabetes showed modestly shorter TCRB CDR3s. A closer apparent resemblance between naive, central memory and Treg TCRB repertoires was seen in patients than in healthy donors.

Reverse transcription of all isolated RNA meant that expressed TCRB transcripts were sequenced. About 1 million reads, on average, came from each of the stem cell-like memory T cell samples. Using immunoSEQ multiplex PCR, the repertoire was profiled, and TCRdb retains in-frame clones only, with some absent. The table shows fewer than 20,000 clones, with 45% to 55% occurring only once. A note on this clone: Its specificity is unknown.

The V gene lost 3 bases and the J gene lost 6 bases, with 9 bases spanning the gap. The CDR3 is made up of 12 amino acids. CDR1 is KGHSH, CDR2 LQKENI, per germline. Sample: stem cell memory CD4+ T cells from blood. The V and J genes are TRBV18 and TRBJ2-7; TRBD2 is a possible D gene (5 bases). The clonotype comes from a woman aged 18-35 years in good health. CDR3 DNA sequence: TGTGCCAGCTCACCGACGGGGAGCGAGCAGTACTTC. Amino acid sequence: CASSPTGSEQYF.